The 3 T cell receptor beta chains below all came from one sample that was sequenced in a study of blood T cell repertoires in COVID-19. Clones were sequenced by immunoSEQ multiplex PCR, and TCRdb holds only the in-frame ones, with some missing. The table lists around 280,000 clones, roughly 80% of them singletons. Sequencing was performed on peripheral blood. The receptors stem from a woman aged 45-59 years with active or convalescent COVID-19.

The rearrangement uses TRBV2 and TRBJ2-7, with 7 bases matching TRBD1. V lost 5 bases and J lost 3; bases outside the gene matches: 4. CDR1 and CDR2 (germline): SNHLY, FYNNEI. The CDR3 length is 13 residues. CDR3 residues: CASSRDSYYEQYF. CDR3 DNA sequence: TGTGCCAGCAGTCGGGACAGCTACTACGAGCAGTACTTC.

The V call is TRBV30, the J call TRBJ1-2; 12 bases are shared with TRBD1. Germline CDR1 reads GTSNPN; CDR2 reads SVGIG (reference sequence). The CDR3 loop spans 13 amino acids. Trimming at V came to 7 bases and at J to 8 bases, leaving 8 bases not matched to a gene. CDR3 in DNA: TGTGCCTTATCCGGGACAGGGGGCGACGGCTACACCTTC. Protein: CALSGTGGDGYTF.

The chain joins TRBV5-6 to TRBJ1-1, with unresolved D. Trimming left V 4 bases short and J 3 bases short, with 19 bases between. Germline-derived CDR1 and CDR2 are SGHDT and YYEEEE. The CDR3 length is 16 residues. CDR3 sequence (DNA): TGTGCCAGCAGCCCCGGACTCAACCCCGAACACACTGAAGCTTTCTTT. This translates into CASSPGLNPEHTEAFF.